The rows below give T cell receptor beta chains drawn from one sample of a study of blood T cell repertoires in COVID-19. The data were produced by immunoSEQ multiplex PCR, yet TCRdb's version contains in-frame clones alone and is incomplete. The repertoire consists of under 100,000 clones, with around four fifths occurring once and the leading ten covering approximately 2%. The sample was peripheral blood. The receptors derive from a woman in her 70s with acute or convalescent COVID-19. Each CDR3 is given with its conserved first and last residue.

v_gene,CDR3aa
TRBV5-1,CASSQGQGANYGYTF
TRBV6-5,CASSYSGGGADNEQFF
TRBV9,CASSPSSNTEAFF
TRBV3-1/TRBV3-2,CASNPGWNTGELFF
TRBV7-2,CASSFLRTGDGYTF
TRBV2,CASEEQGRYTEAFF
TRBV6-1,CASSEGLAGGSTDTQYF
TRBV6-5,CASSWRGANYGYTF
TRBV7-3,CASSPGGNEQFF
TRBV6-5,CATGQYYNSPLHF
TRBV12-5,CASARMVSQPQHF
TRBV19,CASKENRPGELFF
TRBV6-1,CASSEGQPSFGNTIYF
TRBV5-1,CASSLPQGNEKLFF
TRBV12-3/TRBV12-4,CASTPGASQPQHF
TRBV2,CASSPRGGYQPQHF
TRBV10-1,CASSPGRGYEQYF
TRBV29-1,CSVEERQQETQYF
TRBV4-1,CASSQSDRGGETQYF
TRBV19,CASAGIGTSPLHF
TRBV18,CASSRQQGANTEAFF
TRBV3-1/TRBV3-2,CASSQMAGAYNEQFF
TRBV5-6,CASSLADRRNTEAFF
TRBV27,CASSFYDRSYGYTF
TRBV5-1,CASSFSPWGGNTEAFF
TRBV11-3,CASSLGEGENEKLFF
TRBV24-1,CATSDKDRFGGYTF
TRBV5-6,CASNQKGLAGSYEQYF
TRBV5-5,CASRYPGTGGHYGYTF
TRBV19,CASSIGGGSGEKLFF
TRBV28,CASSLLGGYYGAEAFF
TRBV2,CASSEGGLGSPLHF
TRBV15,CATSMGAGDTGELFF
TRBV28,CASSFGPVYYEQYF
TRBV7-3,CASSLQTGANYGYTF
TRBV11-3,CASSLVQGSFGYTF
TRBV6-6,CASSYSDRNSNQPQHF
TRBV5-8,CASSPPQNTEAFF
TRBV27,CASSWTVNTGELFF
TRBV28,CASSFHNNEKLFF
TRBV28,CASSGQGGTTIYF
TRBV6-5,CASSGQQETQYF
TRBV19,CASSTQGVGTGELFF
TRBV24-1,CATSEEGLTQYF
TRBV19,CASSPAPPGTDTQYF
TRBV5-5,CASSLVGGKNYGYTF
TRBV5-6,CASSLIGQGNTGELFF
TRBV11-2,CASSHGQAGYTF
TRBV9,CASSVAVTAVTGYTF
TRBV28,CASSFESILYEQYF
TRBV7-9,CASSSGQGASSPLHF